One sample yielded the 7 T cell receptor beta chains listed below, sequenced in a study of T cell repertoires and HLA-DP antigens. Antigen specificity for these receptors is unknown. Sequenced by immunoSEQ multiplex PCR; TCRdb stores in-frame clones only, minus some. The sample shows 90,000 to 130,000 clones, more than 85% of them seen only once. The sequenced sample was CD4+ T cells from PBMCs. The receptors stem from a woman aged 18-30 years in good health and CMV-seronegative.

The chain has TRBV2 and TRBJ2-7; 9 bases fit TRBD1. This CDR3 region has 15 residues. With 5 bases clipped from V and 2 bases from J, the junction kept 7 bases outside the gene matches. The germline CDR1 and CDR2 sequences are SNHLY and FYNNEI. The CDR3 DNA reads as TGTGCCAGCAGTACATATGGGACAGGGCCCTACGAGCAGTACTTC. This gives the protein CASSTYGTGPYEQYF.

The gene calls are TRBV27 and TRBJ1-1, with TRBD1 matching 8 bases. J gave up 9 bases and V 7 bases, and 10 bases lay outside the gene matches. The CDR3 is 13 amino acids. The V gene's germline CDR1 is MNHEY and CDR2 SMNVEV (reference sequence). The CDR3 DNA is TGTGCCAGCAACAAAGAAACAGGGGGGAAAGCTTTCTTT. It is translated as CASNKETGGKAFF.

The chain couples TRBV7-9 to TRBJ1-2; tentative D call: TRBD1 (5 bases). V shed 5 bases and J shed 4 bases, with 26 bases lying between them. CDR3 length: 18 residues. The germline V gene encodes CDR1 SEHNR and CDR2 FQNEAQ (reference sequence). CDR3 region: CASSPYSGPTGLLYGYTF. The CDR3 DNA sequence: TGTGCCAGCAGCCCCTATAGCGGCCCTACAGGCCTCCTCTATGGCTACACCTTC. Full variable domain (missing parts from reference TRBV7-9 and TRBJ1-2): DTGVSQNPRHKITKRGQNVTFRCDPISEHNRLYWYRQTLGQGPEFLTYFQNEAQLEKSRLLSDRFSAERPKGSFSTLEIQRTEQGDSAMYLCASSPYSGPTGLLYGYTFGSGTRLTVV.

This chain connects TRBV28 to TRBJ2-7; D is possibly TRBD1 (5 bases). Germline loops: CDR1 MDHEN, CDR2 SYDVKM. V gave up 6 bases and J gave up 0 bases, with 9 bases separating them. The CDR3 totals 13 residues. The CDR3 reads CASRGRDSYEQYF. CDR3 sequence (DNA): TGTGCCAGCAGGGGCAGGGACTCCTACGAGCAGTACTTC.

V and J are TRBV10-1 and TRBJ2-7; D is perhaps TRBD1 (6 bases). This CDR3 is 14 amino acids long. Trimming pared 7 bases from V and 1 base from J, leaving 14 bases between. CDR1 and CDR2 from the germline V gene are WNHNN and SYGVQD (reference sequence). Written as DNA, the CDR3 is TGCGCCAGCACCATGACAGGTCCATCCTACGAGCAGTACGTC. Translation gives CASTMTGPSYEQYV.

V is TRBV5-1 and J is TRBJ2-7, with 8 bases aligning to TRBD2. The germline V gene encodes CDR1 SGHRS and CDR2 YFSETQ. J was trimmed by 3 bases and V by 4 bases; bases with no gene match: 9. The length of the CDR3 is 15 residues. The CDR3 spells CASSQTSGSGYEQYF. DNA for the CDR3: TGCGCCAGCAGCCAAACTAGCGGCTCAGGCTACGAGCAGTACTTC.

The chain has TRBV6-5 and TRBJ1-2, with TRBD1 matching over 7 bases. In germline, CDR1 is MNHEY, CDR2 SVGAGI. Unmatched junction bases numbered 3, after V lost 0 bases and J lost 2 bases. CDR3 length: 15 amino acids. The CDR3, as DNA: TGTGCCAGCAGTTACTCACCGACAGGGAACTATGGCTACACCTTC. The encoded protein is CASSYSPTGNYGYTF.